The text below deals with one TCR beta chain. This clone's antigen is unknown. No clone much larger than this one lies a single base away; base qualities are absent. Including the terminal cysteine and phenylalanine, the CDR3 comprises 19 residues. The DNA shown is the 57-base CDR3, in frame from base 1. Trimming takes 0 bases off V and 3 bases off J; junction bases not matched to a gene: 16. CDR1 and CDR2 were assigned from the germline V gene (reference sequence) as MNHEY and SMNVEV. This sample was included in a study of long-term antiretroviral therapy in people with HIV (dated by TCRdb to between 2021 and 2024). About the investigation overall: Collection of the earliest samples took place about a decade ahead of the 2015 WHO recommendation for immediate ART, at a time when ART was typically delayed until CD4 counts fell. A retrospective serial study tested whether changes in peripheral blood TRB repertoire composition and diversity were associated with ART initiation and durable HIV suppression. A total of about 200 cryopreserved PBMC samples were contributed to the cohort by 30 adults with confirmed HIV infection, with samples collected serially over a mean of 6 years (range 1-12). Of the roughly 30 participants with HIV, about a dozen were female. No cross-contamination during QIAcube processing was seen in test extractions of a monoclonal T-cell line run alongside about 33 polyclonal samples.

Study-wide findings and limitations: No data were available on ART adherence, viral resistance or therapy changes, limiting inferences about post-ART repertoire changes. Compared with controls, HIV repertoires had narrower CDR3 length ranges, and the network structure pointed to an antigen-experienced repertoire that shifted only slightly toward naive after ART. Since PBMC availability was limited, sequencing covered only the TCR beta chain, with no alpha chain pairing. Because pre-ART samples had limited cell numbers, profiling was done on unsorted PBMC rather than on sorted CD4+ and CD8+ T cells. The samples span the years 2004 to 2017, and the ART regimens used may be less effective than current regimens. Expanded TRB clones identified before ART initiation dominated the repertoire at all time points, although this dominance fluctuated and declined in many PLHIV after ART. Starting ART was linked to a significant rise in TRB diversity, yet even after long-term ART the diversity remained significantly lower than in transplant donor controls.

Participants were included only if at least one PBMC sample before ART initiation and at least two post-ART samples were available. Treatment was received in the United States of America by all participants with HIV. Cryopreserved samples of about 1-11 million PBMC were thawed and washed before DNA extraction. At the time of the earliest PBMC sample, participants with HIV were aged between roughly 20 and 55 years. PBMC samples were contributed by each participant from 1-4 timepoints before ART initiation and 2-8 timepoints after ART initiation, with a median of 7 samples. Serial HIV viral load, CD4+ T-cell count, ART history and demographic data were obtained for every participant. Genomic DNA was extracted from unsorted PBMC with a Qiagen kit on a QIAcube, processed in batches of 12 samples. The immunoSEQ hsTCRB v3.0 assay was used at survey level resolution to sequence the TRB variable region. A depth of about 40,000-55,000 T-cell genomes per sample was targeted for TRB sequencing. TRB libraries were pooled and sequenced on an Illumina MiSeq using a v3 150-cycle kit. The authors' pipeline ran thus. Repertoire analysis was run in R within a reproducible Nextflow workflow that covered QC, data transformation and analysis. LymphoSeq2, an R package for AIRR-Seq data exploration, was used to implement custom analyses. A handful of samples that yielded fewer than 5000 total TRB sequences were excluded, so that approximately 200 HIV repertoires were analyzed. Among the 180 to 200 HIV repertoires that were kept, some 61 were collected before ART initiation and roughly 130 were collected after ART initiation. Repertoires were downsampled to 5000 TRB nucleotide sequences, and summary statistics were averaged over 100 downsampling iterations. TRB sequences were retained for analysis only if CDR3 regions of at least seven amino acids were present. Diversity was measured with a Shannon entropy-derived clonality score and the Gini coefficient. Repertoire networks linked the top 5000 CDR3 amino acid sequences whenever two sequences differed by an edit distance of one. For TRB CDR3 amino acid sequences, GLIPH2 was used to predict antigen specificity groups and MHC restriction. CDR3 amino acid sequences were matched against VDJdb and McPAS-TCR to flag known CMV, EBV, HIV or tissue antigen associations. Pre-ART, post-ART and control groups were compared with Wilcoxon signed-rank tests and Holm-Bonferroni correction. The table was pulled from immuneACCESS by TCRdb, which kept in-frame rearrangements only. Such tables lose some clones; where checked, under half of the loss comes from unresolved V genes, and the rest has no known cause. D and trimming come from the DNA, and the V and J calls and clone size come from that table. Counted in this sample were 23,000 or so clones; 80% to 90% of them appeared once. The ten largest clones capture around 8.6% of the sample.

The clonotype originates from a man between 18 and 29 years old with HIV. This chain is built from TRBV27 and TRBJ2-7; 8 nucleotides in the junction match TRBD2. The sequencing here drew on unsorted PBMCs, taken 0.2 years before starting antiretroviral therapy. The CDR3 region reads CASSLSAGGRTPYYYEQYF. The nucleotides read TGTGCCAGCAGTTTATCGGCGGGGGGCCGCACCCCCTACTACTACGAGCAGTACTTC.